These 12 T cell receptor beta chains were all obtained from the same sample, sequenced in a study of blood T cell repertoires in COVID-19. Clones were read by immunoSEQ multiplex PCR, and TCRdb kept only the in-frame ones, dropping some. The sample lists approximately 150,000 clones; approximately 88% were seen once. Input material: peripheral blood. These TCRs come from a woman between 45 and 65 years old with acute or convalescent COVID-19.

This clone was counted between two and nine times. The chain has TRBV5-1 and TRBJ2-2, with D maybe TRBD2 (6 bases). The CDR3 has 14 residues. Per the germline V gene, CDR1 is SGHRS and CDR2 is YFSETQ. V lost 3 bases to trimming and J lost 7 bases, with 13 bases between them. Written as DNA, the CDR3 is TGCGCCAGCAGCTCTAGCGTATCGGGCGGGGAGCTGTTTTTT. It codes for CASSSSVSGGELFF.

This rearrangement joins TRBV10-3 to TRBJ1-1; the match to TRBD1 covers 8 bases. V lost 10 bases and J lost 4; bases outside the gene matches: 5. Germline V lookup: CDR1 ENHRY, CDR2 SYGVKD. The CDR3 has 12 residues. The CDR3 region is CATTGDVTEAFF. The DNA for the CDR3 is TGTGCCACGACAGGGGATGTCACTGAAGCTTTCTTT.

V and J are TRBV14 and TRBJ2-6; D not certain. Looked up from germline, CDR1 is SGHDN and CDR2 is FVKESK. The CDR3 loop spans 19 amino acids. V was pared by 1 base and J by 0 bases, with 16 bases between. CDR3 nucleotides: TGTGCCAGCAGCCAAGGTCTGGGTCCCACTAACTCTGGGGCCAACGTCCTGACTTTC. Its translation is CASSQGLGPTNSGANVLTF.

This clone was picked up one time. The chain uses TRBV7-2 and TRBJ2-3, with 8 bases that match TRBD2. The J segment lost 1 base and the V segment lost 1 base, leaving 7 bases of the junction unmatched. This CDR3 spans 17 amino acids. Germline CDR1 and CDR2: SGHTA and FQGNSA. The CDR3 nucleotides are TGTGCCAGCAGCTTAGGCCCCGGGACTAGAGGCACAGATACGCAGTATTTT. It codes for CASSLGPGTRGTDTQYF.

The rearrangement joins TRBV29-1 to TRBJ2-2; D call uncertain. Trimming took off 4 bases at V and 4 bases at J, with 4 bases between the two ends. CDR1 is SQVTM and CDR2 is ANQGSEA in the germline V gene. The CDR3 loop spans 11 amino acids. As DNA, the CDR3 is TGCAGCGTTGTTATCACCGGGGAGCTGTTTTTT. Residues: CSVVITGELFF.

The chain joins TRBV6-1 to TRBJ2-7, with D perhaps matching TRBD1 (6 bases). Trimming left V 0 bases short and J 1 base short, with 13 bases between. CDR1 and CDR2 (germline): MNHNS, SASEGT. This CDR3 contains 16 residues. CDR3 amino acids: CASSEAVGRGSYEQYF. DNA of the CDR3: TGTGCCAGCAGTGAAGCGGTGGGCAGGGGATCCTACGAGCAGTACTTC.

The chain combines TRBV11-2 with TRBJ2-1; D is perhaps TRBD1 (6 bases). V was trimmed by 5 bases and J by 8 bases, leaving 13 bases between them. The CDR3 covers 13 residues. Germline CDR1 is SGHAT and CDR2 is FQNNGV. The CDR3 sequence: CASSNRVGDEQFF. CDR3 DNA: TGTGCCAGCAGCAACAGGGTTGGGGATGAGCAGTTCTTC.

The chain combines TRBV7-9 with TRBJ2-3, with 7 bases identical to TRBD2. V trimming: 3 bases; J trimming: 4 bases; junction bases outside the gene matches: 1. This CDR3 comprises 13 residues. Germline CDR1 reads SEHNR; CDR2 reads FQNEAQ (reference sequence). The CDR3 bases are TGTGCCAGCAGCTTTGCGGGAGCAGATACGCAGTATTTT. Residues: CASSFAGADTQYF.

This chain joins TRBV18 and TRBJ2-1; 12 positions agree with TRBD2. With V trimmed by 3 bases and J by 5 bases, 2 bases remained unmatched. Germline lookup yields CDR1 KGHSH and CDR2 LQKENI. This CDR3 region has 15 residues. The CDR3 loop is CASSPRTSGDNEQFF. Here the CDR3 DNA reads TGTGCCAGCTCACCGCGGACTAGCGGGGACAATGAGCAGTTCTTC.

This clone appeared a single time. The gene calls are TRBV7-2 and TRBJ1-4; 8 bases agree with TRBD1. The junction had 6 bases not matched to a gene; V was cut back by 5 bases and J by 4 bases. Germline V gives CDR1 SGHTA, CDR2 FQGNSA. The CDR3 totals 15 residues. This CDR3 reads CASSQRQGNNEKLFF. CDR3 in DNA: TGTGCCAGCAGCCAACGACAGGGGAATAATGAAAAACTGTTTTTT.

V and J are TRBV5-6 and TRBJ2-7; TRBD1 agrees at 7 bases. After removal of 8 bases from V and 4 bases from J, the junction contained 6 bases not matched to a gene. Germline V gives CDR1 SGHDT, CDR2 YYEEEE. This CDR3 comprises 12 residues. The CDR3 nucleotides are TGTGCCAGTAACAGGGGAACGTACGAGCAGTACTTC. Residues: CASNRGTYEQYF.

This clone has a handful of counts. The chain carries TRBV7-3 and TRBJ1-1, with TRBD1 identical over 7 bases. CDR3 length: 14 residues. The germline V gene has CDR1 SGHTA and CDR2 FQGTGA. The trim removed 5 bases at V and 4 bases at J, leaving 7 bases unmatched. CDR3 nucleotide sequence: TGTGCCAGCAGCGTGACAGGGCTAGGCACTGAAGCTTTCTTT. Translation gives CASSVTGLGTEAFF.